This is a list of T cell receptor beta chains from one sample in a study of radiotherapy plus CTLA-4 blockade in lung cancer. Clones were sequenced by immunoSEQ multiplex PCR, and TCRdb holds only the in-frame ones, with some missing. The repertoire holds roughly 62,000 clones, with 70% to 85% as singletons. This material consisted of peripheral blood, taken from a patient treated with radiotherapy plus ipilimumab. These receptors came from a human donor with non-small cell lung cancer who had a complete response to radiotherapy plus ipilimumab. The CDR3 runs from the conserved cysteine through the conserved F or W. The D gene is left open where the match is weak. Clone size is not always given. Where it is, it says once, few, many or a class for expanded clones.

few | NA | TRBJ2-3 | TRBV6-1 | TGTGCCAGCAGTGAAGGGCAGTCGACTAAGCAGTATTTT | CASSEGQSTKQYF
NA | TRBD1 | TRBJ2-3 | TRBV5-7 | TGTGCCAGCAGCTTCACCTCTGACAGGGGAGAAGACACAGATACGCAGTATTTT | CASSFTSDRGEDTDTQYF
NA | TRBD2 | TRBJ2-4 | TRBV6-5 | TGTGCCAGCTATAGCGGGAGGAAAAACATTCAGTACTTC | CASYSGRKNIQYF
once | NA | TRBJ1-1 | TRBV10-3 | TGTGCCATCAGTGAGATTGCGGGACACTACACTGTGAACACTGAAGCTTTCTTT | CAISEIAGHYTVNTEAFF
NA | NA | TRBJ1-1 | TRBV2 | TGTGCCAGCAGCGCTGCCCCGAGGACTGAAGCTTTCTTT | CASSAAPRTEAFF
NA | TRBD1 | TRBJ1-4 | TRBV5-6 | TGTGCCAGCAGCTTAAGGGACAGTAATGAAAAACTGTTTTTT | CASSLRDSNEKLFF
NA | TRBD1 | TRBJ1-2 | TRBV10-2 | TGCGCCAGCAATGGGGGACAGGGGCACGGCTATGGCTACACCTTC | CASNGGQGHGYGYTF
NA | TRBD2 | TRBJ2-1 | TRBV5-6 | TGTGCCAGCAGCTTGACTAGCGGTTACAATGAGCAGTTCTTC | CASSLTSGYNEQFF
NA | NA | TRBJ2-2 | TRBV7-9 | TGTGCCAGCAGCTTATCGGCGGGGACACCCACCGGGGAGCTGTTTTTT | CASSLSAGTPTGELFF
NA | TRBD1 | TRBJ1-4 | TRBV27 | TGTGCCAGCAGTACTCAACAGGGGCTAACTAATGAAAAACTGTTTTTT | CASSTQQGLTNEKLFF
once | TRBD1 | TRBJ1-2 | TRBV2 | TGTGCCAGGACAGGGGACAAAACTAACTATGGCTACACCTTC | CARTGDKTNYGYTF
NA | TRBD2 | TRBJ2-2 | TRBV2 | TGTGCCAGCCGACTAGCGGGGGGCCTCACCGGGGAGCTGTTTTTT | CASRLAGGLTGELFF
NA | NA | TRBJ2-5 | TRBV5-8 | TGTGCCAGCAGCTTGGGCCTGGGGGGAGAGACCCAGTACTTC | CASSLGLGGETQYF
once | NA | TRBJ2-3 | TRBV7-2 | TGTGCCAGCATCGGACGGTATAGCACAGATACGCAGTATTTT | CASIGRYSTDTQYF
NA | NA | TRBJ1-6 | TRBV30 | TGTGCCTGGAGTGTATACGGGTTCCATAATTCACCCCTCCACTTT | CAWSVYGFHNSPLHF
NA | TRBD1 | TRBJ1-2 | TRBV19 | TGTGCCAGCGGGCAAACCGGGACAGGGTCGGACTATGGCTACACCTTC | CASGQTGTGSDYGYTF
NA | NA | TRBJ1-4 | TRBV5-8 | TGTGCCAGCAGCCCCACGGGAGGGGCCGTGTATGAAAAACTGTTTTTT | CASSPTGGAVYEKLFF
NA | NA | TRBJ2-3 | TRBV4-3 | TGCGCCAGCAGCCAAGATAGAGGCGGCACAGATACGCAGTATTTT | CASSQDRGGTDTQYF
NA | NA | TRBJ2-5 | TRBV7-2 | TGTGCCAGCAGCTTTCCCGGGTCCGAGCAACACTTC | CASSFPGSEQHF
NA | NA | TRBJ1-1 | TRBV6-1 | TGTGCCAGCAGTGAACCCCGACTGAACACTGAAGCTTTCTTT | CASSEPRLNTEAFF
NA | NA | TRBJ2-2 | TRBV30 | TGTGCCTGGAGTGGGGCCCGGCCGGTAGAGCTGTTTTTT | CAWSGARPVELFF
NA | TRBD1 | TRBJ1-1 | TRBV18 | TGTGCCAGCTCACCACTGACAGGGGCTACGAACACTGAAGCTTTCTTT | CASSPLTGATNTEAFF
many | NA | TRBJ1-2 | TRBV28 | TGTGCCAGCAGTTTACTTGACTCCTATGGCTACACCTTC | CASSLLDSYGYTF
NA | NA | TRBJ2-1 | TRBV19 | TGTGCCAGTAGTATGTCGGGGCATCCCTACAATGAGCAGTTCTTC | CASSMSGHPYNEQFF
NA | NA | TRBJ2-3 | TRBV4-3 | TGCGCCAGCAGCCGAGGACTCACAGATACGCAGTATTTT | CASSRGLTDTQYF
NA | NA | TRBJ1-3 | TRBV19 | TGTGCCAGTAGTATTGGGTCCTCTGGAAACACCATATATTTT | CASSIGSSGNTIYF
once | NA | TRBJ2-7 | TRBV19 | TGTGCCAGTACCCCTTCTAGGGGCTACGAGCAGTACTTC | CASTPSRGYEQYF